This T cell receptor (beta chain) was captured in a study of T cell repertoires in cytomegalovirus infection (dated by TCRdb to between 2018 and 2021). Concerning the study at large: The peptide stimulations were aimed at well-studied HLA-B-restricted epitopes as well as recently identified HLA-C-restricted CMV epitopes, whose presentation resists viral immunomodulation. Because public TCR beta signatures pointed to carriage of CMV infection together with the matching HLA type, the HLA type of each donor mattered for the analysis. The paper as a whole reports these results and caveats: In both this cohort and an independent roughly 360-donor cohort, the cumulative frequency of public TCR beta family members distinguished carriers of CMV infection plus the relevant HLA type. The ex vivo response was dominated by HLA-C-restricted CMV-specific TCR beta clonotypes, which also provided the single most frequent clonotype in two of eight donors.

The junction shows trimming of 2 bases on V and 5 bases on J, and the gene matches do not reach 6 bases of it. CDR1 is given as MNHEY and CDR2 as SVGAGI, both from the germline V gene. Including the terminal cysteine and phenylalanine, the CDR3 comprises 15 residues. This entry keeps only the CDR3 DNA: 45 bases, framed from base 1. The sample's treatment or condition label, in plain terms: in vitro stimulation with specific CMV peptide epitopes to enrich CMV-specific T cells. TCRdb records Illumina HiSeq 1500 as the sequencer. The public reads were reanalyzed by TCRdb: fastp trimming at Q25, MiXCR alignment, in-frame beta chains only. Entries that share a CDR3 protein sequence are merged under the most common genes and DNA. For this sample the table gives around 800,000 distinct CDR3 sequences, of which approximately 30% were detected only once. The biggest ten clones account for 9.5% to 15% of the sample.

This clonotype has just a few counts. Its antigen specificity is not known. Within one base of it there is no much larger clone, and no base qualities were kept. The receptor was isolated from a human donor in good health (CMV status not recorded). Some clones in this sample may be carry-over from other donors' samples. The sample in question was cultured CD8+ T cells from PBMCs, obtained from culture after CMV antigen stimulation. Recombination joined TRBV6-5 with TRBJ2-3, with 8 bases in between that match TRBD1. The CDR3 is CASSYGAGGKDTQYF. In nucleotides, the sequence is TGTGCCAGCAGTTACGGAGCAGGGGGCAAAGATACGCAGTATTTT.